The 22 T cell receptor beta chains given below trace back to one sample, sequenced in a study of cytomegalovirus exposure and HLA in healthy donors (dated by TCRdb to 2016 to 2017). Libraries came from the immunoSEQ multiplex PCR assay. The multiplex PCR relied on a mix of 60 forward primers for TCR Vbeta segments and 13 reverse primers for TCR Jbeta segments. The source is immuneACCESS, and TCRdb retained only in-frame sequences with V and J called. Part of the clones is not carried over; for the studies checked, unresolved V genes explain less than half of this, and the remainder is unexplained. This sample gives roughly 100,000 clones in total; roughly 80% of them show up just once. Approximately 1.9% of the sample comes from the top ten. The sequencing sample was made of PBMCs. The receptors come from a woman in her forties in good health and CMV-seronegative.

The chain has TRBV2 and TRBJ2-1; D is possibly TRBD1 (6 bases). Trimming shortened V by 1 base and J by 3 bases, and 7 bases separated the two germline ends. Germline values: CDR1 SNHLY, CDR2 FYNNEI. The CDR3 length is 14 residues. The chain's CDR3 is CASSEGTVYNEQFF. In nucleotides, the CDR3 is TGTGCCAGCAGTGAAGGGACAGTCTACAATGAGCAGTTCTTC.

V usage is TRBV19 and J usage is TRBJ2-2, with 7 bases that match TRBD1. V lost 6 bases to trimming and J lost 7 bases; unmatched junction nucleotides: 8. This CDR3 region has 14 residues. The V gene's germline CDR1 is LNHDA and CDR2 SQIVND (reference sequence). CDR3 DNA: TGTGCCAGTAGGCTAGGGACAGTCCTCGGGGAGCTGTTTTTT. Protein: CASRLGTVLGELFF.

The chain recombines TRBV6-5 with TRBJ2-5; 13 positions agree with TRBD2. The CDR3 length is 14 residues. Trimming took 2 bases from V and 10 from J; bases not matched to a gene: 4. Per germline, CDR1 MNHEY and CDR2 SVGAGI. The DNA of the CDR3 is TGTGCCAGCAGTTACCCGGGACTAGCGGGATACCAGTACTTC. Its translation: CASSYPGLAGYQYF.

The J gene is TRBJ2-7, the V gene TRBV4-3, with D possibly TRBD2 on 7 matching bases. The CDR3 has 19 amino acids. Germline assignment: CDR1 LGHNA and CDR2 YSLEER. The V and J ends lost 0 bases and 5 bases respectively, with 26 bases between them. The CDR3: CASSQDIGGATGRSNEQYF. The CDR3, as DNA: TGCGCCAGCAGCCAAGATATAGGGGGGGCGACAGGCCGGTCAAACGAGCAGTACTTC.

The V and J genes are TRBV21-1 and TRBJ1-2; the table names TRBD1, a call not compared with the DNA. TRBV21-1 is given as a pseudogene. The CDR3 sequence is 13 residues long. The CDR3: CAREAGHNYGYTF. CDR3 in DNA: TGTGCCAGAGAAGCAGGGCACAACTATGGCTACACCTTC.

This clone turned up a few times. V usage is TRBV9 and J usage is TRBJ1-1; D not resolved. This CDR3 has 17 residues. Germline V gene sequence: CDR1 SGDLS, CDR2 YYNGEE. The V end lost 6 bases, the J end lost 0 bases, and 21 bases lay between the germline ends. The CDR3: CASTRDREGVMNTEAFF. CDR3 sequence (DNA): TGTGCCAGCACACGCGACCGGGAGGGAGTCATGAACACTGAAGCTTTCTTT.

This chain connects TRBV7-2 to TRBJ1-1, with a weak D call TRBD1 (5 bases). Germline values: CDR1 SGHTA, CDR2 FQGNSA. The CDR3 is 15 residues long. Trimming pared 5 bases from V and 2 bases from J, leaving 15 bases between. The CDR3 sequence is CASSQSGLGNTEAFF. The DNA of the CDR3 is TGTGCCAGCAGCCAATCAGGGCTTGGAAACACTGAAGCTTTCTTT.

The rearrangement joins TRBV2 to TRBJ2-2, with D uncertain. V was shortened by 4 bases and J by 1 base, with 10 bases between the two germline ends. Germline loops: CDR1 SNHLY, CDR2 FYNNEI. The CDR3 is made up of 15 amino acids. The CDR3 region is CASSVVTQNTGELFF. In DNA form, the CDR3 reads TGTGCCAGCAGTGTGGTAACTCAGAACACCGGGGAGCTGTTTTTT.

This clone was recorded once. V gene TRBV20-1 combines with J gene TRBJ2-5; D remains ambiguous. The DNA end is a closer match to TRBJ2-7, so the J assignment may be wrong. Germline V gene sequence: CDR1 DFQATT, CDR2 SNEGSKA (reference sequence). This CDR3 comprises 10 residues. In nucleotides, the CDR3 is TGCAGTGCCCCGAACCCCGAGCAGTACTTC. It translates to CSAPNPEQYF.

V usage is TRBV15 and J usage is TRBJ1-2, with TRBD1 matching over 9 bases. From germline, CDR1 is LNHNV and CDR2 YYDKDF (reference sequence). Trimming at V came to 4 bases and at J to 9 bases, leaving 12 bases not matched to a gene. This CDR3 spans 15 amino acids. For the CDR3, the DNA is TGTGCCACCAGCACTTCCGGGACAGGGCATGTTAGCTACACCTTC. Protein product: CATSTSGTGHVSYTF.

Here the CDR3 DNA reads TGTGCCAGCAGCCTGGGACAGAAGAATGGCTACACCTTC. Residues: CASSLGQKNGYTF. The V gene is TRBV13, the J gene TRBJ1-2; 7 bases map to TRBD1. Germline lookup yields CDR1 PRHDT and CDR2 FYEKMQ (reference sequence). J gave up 6 bases and V 5 bases, and 6 bases lay outside the gene matches. The CDR3 contains 13 residues.

The CDR3, as DNA: TGCGCCAGCAGCCAAGAAGTTGTGGCTAGCGACTCCTACAATGAGCAGTTCTTC. Residues: CASSQEVVASDSYNEQFF. The chain has TRBV4-3 and TRBJ2-1; TRBD2 is a possible D gene (6 bases). Trimming stripped 0 bases from V and 0 bases from J, with 15 bases between. Germline CDR1 is LGHNA and CDR2 is YSLEER. The CDR3 extends over 18 amino acids.

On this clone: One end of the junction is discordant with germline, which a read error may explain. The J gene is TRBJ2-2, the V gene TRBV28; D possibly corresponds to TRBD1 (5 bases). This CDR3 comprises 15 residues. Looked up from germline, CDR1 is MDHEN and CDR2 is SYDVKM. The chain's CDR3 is CASSFVAGNSGELFF. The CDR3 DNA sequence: TGTGCCAGCAGTTTCGTGGCAGGGAACAGCGGGGAGCTGTTTTTT.

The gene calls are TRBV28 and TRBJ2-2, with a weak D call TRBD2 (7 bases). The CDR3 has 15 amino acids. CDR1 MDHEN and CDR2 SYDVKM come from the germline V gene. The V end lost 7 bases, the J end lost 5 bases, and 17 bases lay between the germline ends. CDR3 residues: CASTLGGAGTGELFF. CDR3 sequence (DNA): TGTGCCAGCACCTTGGGGGGGGCGGGGACCGGGGAGCTGTTTTTT.

In DNA form, the CDR3 reads TGTGCCTGGAGTGTAAGGGACGGGACTAGCACAGATACGCAGTATTTT. It encodes CAWSVRDGTSTDTQYF. The chain joins TRBV30 to TRBJ2-3; perhaps TRBD2 as D (6 bases). This CDR3 is 16 amino acids long. Germline assignment: CDR1 GTSNPN and CDR2 SVGIG (reference sequence). V was cut by 0 bases and J by 0 bases, with 13 bases left in between.

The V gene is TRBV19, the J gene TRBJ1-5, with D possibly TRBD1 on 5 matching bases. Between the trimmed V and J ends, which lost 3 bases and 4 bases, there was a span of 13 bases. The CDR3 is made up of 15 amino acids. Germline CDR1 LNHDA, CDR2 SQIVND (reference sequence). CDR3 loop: CASSISGLGNQPQHF. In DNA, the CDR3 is TGTGCCAGTAGTATTTCAGGGTTAGGGAATCAGCCCCAGCATTTT. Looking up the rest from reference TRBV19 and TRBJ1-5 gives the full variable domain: DGGITQSPKYLFRKEGQNVTLSCEQNLNHDAMYWYRQDPGQGLRLIYYSQIVNDFQKGDIAEGYSVSREKKESFPLTVTSAQKNPTAFYLCASSISGLGNQPQHFGDGTRLSIL.

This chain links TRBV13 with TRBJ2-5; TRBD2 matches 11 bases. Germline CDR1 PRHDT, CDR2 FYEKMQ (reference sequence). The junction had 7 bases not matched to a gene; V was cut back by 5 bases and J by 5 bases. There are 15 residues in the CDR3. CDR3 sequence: CASSLIAGGPETQYF. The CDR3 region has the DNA TGTGCCAGCAGCCTGATAGCGGGAGGGCCGGAGACCCAGTACTTC. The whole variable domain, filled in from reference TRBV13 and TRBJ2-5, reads AAGVIQSPRHLIKEKRETATLKCYPIPRHDTVYWYQQGPGQDPQFLISFYEKMQSDKGSIPDRFSAQQFSDYHSELNMSSLELGDSALYFCASSLIAGGPETQYFGPGTRLLVL.

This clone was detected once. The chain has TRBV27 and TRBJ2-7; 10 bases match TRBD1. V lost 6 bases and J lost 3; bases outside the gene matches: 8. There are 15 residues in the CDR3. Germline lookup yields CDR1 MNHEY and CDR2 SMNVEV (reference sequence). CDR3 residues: CASRTVRDRGYEQYF. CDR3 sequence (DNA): TGTGCCAGCAGAACGGTTCGGGACAGGGGCTACGAGCAGTACTTC.

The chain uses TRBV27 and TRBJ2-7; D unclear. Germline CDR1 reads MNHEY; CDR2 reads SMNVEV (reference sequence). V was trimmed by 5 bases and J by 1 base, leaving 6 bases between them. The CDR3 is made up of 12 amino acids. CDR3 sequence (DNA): TGTGCCAGCAGTGATCAGTCCTACGAGCAGTACTTC. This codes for CASSDQSYEQYF.

CDR3 sequence: CASSVQMSSYEQYF. The CDR3, as DNA: TGTGCCAGCAGCGTACAAATGAGCTCCTACGAGCAGTACTTC. This chain joins TRBV9 and TRBJ2-7, with D hard to call. The CDR3 is made up of 14 amino acids. Trimming pared 1 base from V and 0 bases from J, leaving 8 bases between. Germline CDR1 SGDLS, CDR2 YYNGEE.

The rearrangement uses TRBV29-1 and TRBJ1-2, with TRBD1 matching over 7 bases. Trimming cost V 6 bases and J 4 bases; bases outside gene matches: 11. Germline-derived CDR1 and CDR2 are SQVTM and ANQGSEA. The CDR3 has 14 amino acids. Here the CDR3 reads CSVAKDRDLYGYTF. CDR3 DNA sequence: TGCAGCGTGGCTAAAGACAGGGACCTCTATGGCTACACCTTC.

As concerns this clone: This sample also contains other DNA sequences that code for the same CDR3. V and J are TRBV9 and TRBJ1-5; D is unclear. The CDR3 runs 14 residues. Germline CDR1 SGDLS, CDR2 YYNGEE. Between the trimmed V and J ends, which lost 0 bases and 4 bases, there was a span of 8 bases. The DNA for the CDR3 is TGTGCCAGCAGCGTAGACGGGTCGAATCAGCCCCAGCATTTT. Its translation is CASSVDGSNQPQHF.